This is a list of T cell receptor beta chains from one sample in a study of metastatic and nonmetastatic thyroid tumors. Using MiXCR, TCRdb re-called clones from the PCR reads. Among 35,000 to 45,000 clones listed, more than 20% were seen once. What was sequenced was blood. These receptors originate from a female donor with papillary thyroid cancer or a benign thyroid nodule (not recorded which). Some clones in this sample may be carry-over from other donors' samples. Each CDR3 is given without its conserved first and last residue. The order of the fields is CDR3 protein, J gene, D gene, V gene. A D gene is named only where the DNA matches it firmly.

ASSLVGQGSNEQF TRBJ2-1 TRBD1 TRBV5-1
ASTLAANYGYT TRBJ1-2 . TRBV5-6
ASSYRGGAGTEAF TRBJ1-1 TRBD1 TRBV28
ASSPDRAYGYT TRBJ1-2 TRBD1 TRBV7-2
ASSGGGSGNTIY TRBJ1-3 . TRBV2
ASSGDAYNEQF TRBJ2-1 TRBD2 TRBV5-1
ASSAPTAGGPTDTQY TRBJ2-3 TRBD2 TRBV6-2/TRBV6-3
ASSRDDREAYGYT TRBJ1-2 TRBD1 TRBV12-3/TRBV12-4
ASSTGGSLHNEQF TRBJ2-1 . TRBV6-2/TRBV6-3
ASSDRRSSVCNEQF TRBJ2-1 . TRBV6-4
ASSLSAENLEQF TRBJ2-1 . TRBV11-3
ASTLGYEQF TRBJ2-1 . TRBV12-3/TRBV12-4
ASSSAGLGEQY TRBJ2-7 . TRBV6-1
ATDPGYGADIQY TRBJ2-4 . TRBV15
ASSSRPEGRYGYT TRBJ1-2 . TRBV11-3
ASSLSKRGISYEQY TRBJ2-7 . TRBV11-3
ASGFPDTDTQY TRBJ2-3 . TRBV11-3
ASSTGHNSGANVLT TRBJ2-6 . TRBV5-1
ASSPGTGGETQY TRBJ2-5 TRBD1 TRBV18
ASSLDRGNEQY TRBJ2-7 . TRBV13
ASSPSPGRDEQY TRBJ2-7 . TRBV18
AISVGGARSEQY TRBJ2-7 . TRBV10-3
ASSSPMHNEQF TRBJ2-1 . TRBV7-2
SARDSRIWEQY TRBJ2-7 . TRBV20-1
SARDSTGRRSTYEQY TRBJ2-7 . TRBV20-1
ASSLFENTEAF TRBJ1-1 . TRBV27
ATSGDRVNQPQH TRBJ1-5 TRBD1 TRBV24-1